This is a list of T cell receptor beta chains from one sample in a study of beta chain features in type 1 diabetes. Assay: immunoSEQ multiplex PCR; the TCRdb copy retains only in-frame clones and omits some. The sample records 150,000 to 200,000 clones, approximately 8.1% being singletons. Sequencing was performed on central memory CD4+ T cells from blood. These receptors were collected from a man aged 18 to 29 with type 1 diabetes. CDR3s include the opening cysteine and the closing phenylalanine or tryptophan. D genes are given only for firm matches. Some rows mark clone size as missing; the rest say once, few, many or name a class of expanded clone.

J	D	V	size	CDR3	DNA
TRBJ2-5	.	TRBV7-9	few	CASSLGQTQETQYF	TGTGCCAGCAGCTTAGGGCAGACTCAAGAGACCCAGTACTTC
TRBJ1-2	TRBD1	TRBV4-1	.	CASSQEGTGGSGYTF	TGCGCCAGCAGCCAAGAGGGGACAGGGGGCTCTGGCTACACCTTC
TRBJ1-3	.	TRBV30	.	CAWSVGRGVLAGNTIYF	TGTGCCTGGAGTGTAGGCCGGGGAGTACTCGCTGGAAACACCATATATTTT
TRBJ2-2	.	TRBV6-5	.	CASSLGLAGELFF	TGTGCCAGCAGCCTGGGACTGGCCGGGGAGCTGTTTTTT
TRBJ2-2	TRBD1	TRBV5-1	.	CASSPQGANTGELFF	TGCGCCAGCAGCCCCCAGGGGGCCAACACCGGGGAGCTGTTTTTT
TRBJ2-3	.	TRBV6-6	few	CASRPGLGITGDTQYF	TGTGCCAGCCGACCGGGACTCGGAATCACCGGGGATACGCAGTATTTT
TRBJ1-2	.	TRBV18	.	CASSPGTSNYGYTF	TGTGCCAGCTCACCCGGGACATCAAACTATGGCTACACCTTC
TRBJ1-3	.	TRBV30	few	CAWSVLTVLSGNTIYF	TGTGCCTGGAGTGTACTCACGGTACTCTCTGGAAACACCATATATTTT
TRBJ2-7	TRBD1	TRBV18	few	CASSPPGGTNYEQYF	TGTGCCAGCTCACCCCCAGGGGGCACCAACTACGAGCAGTACTTC
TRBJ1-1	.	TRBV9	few	CASSASRDLRANTEAFF	TGTGCCAGCAGCGCCTCCCGTGATTTAAGAGCGAACACTGAAGCTTTCTTT
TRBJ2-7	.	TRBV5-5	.	CASSPRQITYEQYF	TGTGCCAGCAGCCCCCGACAGATCACCTACGAGCAGTACTTC
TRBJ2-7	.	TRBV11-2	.	CASSLGLGGAGHYEQYF	TGTGCCAGCAGCTTAGGGTTAGGTGGTGCAGGGCACTACGAGCAGTACTTC
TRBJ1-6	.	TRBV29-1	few	CSVRGTDNSPLHF	TGCAGCGTCCGCGGGACCGATAATTCACCCCTCCACTTT
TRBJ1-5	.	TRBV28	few	CASNINDQPQHF	TGTGCCAGCAACATCAATGATCAGCCCCAGCATTTT
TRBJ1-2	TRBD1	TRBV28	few	CASSFRTGVYGYTF	TGTGCCAGCAGTTTCCGGACAGGGGTTTATGGCTACACCTTC
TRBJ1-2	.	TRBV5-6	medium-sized	CASSLRTDYTF	TGTGCCAGCAGCTTGAGGACAGACTACACCTTC
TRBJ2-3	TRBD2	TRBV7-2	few	CASSFLAGGVTDTQYF	TGTGCCAGCAGCTTTCTAGCGGGGGGGGTGACGGATACGCAGTATTTT
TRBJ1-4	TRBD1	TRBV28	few	CASSLPPGTGDEKLFF	TGTGCCAGCAGTTTGCCCCCCGGGACAGGGGACGAAAAACTGTTTTTT
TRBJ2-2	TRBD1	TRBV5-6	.	CASSSPSDRANTGELFF	TGTGCCAGCAGTTCACCCTCGGACAGGGCGAACACCGGGGAGCTGTTTTTT
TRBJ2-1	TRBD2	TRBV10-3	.	CAILNPGGENEQFF	TGTGCCATCCTAAACCCGGGGGGGGAGAATGAGCAGTTCTTC
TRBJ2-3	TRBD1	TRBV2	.	CASSEYGTGADTQYF	TGTGCCAGCAGTGAATATGGGACAGGGGCAGATACGCAGTATTTT
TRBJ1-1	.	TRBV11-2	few	CASSFAPLRSMNTEAFF	TGTGCCAGCAGCTTCGCCCCCCTGAGGAGCATGAACACTGAAGCTTTCTTT
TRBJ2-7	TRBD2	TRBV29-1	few	CSVETSGMGSEQYF	TGCAGCGTTGAGACTAGCGGGATGGGTTCCGAGCAGTACTTC
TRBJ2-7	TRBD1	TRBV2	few	CASSSRQGLDGEQYF	TGTGCCAGCAGCTCGCGACAGGGCCTCGATGGGGAGCAGTACTTC
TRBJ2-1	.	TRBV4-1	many	CASSQGGRHNEQFF	TGCGCCAGCAGCCAAGGCGGCCGACACAATGAGCAGTTCTTC
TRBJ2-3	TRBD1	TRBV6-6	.	CASSYGQAFTDTQYF	TGTGCCAGCAGTTACGGACAGGCTTTTACCGATACGCAGTATTTT
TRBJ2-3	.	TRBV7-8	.	CASSLVNLLATDTQYF	TGTGCCAGCAGCTTAGTTAATTTACTAGCAACAGATACGCAGTATTTT
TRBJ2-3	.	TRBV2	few	CASSSDPSTDTQYF	TGTGCCAGCTCTAGCGACCCCAGCACAGATACGCAGTATTTT
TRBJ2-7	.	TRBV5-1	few	CASSLGSSYEQYF	TGCGCCAGCAGCCTGGGTAGCTCCTACGAGCAGTACTTC
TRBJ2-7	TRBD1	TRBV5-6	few	CASSSRTGTYEQYF	TGTGCCAGCAGCTCCCGGACAGGGACCTACGAGCAGTACTTC
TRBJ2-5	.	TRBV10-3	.	CAIRGQGETQYF	TGTGCCATCAGGGGCCAAGGAGAGACCCAGTACTTC
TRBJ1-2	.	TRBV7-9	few	CASSLEAARYGYTF	TGTGCCAGCAGCTTAGAGGCGGCTCGCTATGGCTACACCTTC
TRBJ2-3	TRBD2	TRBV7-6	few	CASSEIAGGPTDTQYF	TGTGCCAGCAGCGAAATAGCGGGAGGGCCGACAGATACGCAGTATTTT
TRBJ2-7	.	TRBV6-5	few	CATTDRDNSYEQYF	TGTGCTACGACCGACCGGGACAACTCCTACGAGCAGTACTTC
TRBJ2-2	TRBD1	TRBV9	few	CASSPAGGNTGELFF	TGTGCCAGCAGCCCGGCAGGGGGAAACACCGGGGAGCTGTTTTTT
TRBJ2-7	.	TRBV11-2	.	CASSTQGASEQYF	TGTGCCAGCAGCACGCAGGGCGCAAGCGAGCAGTACTTC
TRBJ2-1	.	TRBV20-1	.	CSFRGNEQFF	TGCAGTTTCAGGGGCAATGAGCAGTTCTTC
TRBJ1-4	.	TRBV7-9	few	CASADIGAGFNEKLFF	TGTGCCAGCGCCGACATAGGGGCAGGGTTTAATGAAAAACTGTTTTTT
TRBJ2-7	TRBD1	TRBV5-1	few	CASSLATGTVSYEQYF	TGCGCCAGCAGCTTGGCTACCGGGACAGTTTCCTACGAGCAGTACTTC
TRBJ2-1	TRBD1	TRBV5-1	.	CASSLLGQYNEQFF	TGCGCCAGCAGCTTACTGGGACAGTACAATGAGCAGTTCTTC
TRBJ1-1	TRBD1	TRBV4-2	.	CASSQDHRGGTEAFF	TGTGCCAGCAGCCAAGATCACAGGGGCGGCACTGAAGCTTTCTTT
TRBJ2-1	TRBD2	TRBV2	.	CASRYRGRSHNEQFF	TGTGCCAGCAGGTATCGCGGGAGGTCCCACAATGAGCAGTTCTTC
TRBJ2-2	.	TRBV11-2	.	CASALNAGTNTGELFF	TGTGCCAGCGCCCTAAATGCGGGGACGAACACCGGGGAGCTGTTTTTT
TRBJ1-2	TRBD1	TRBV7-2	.	CASSLNRGRGYTF	TGTGCCAGCAGCTTAAACAGGGGACGGGGCTACACCTTC
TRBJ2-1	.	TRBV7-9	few	CASSLDWGVHEQFF	TGTGCCAGCAGCTTAGATTGGGGAGTCCATGAGCAGTTCTTC
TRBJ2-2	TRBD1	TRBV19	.	CASSPGQGITGELFF	TGTGCCAGTAGCCCGGGACAGGGGATAACCGGGGAGCTGTTTTTT
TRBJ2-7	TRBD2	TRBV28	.	CASSSGSSGTYEQYF	TGTGCCAGCAGTTCGGGGTCTAGCGGGACCTACGAGCAGTACTTC
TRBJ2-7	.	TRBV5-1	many	CASSWGGADSYEQYF	TGCGCCAGCAGCTGGGGGGGCGCCGACTCCTACGAGCAGTACTTC
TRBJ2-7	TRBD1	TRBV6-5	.	CASSIQRQGNEQYF	TGTGCCAGCTCAATACAGAGACAGGGGAACGAGCAGTACTTC
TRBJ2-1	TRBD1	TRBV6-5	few	CASRTGTVNEQFF	TGTGCCAGCAGAACCGGGACAGTCAATGAGCAGTTCTTC
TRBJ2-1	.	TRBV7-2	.	CASSLQSGLRGWDNEQFF	TGTGCCAGCAGCTTACAGTCCGGATTACGCGGATGGGACAATGAGCAGTTCTTC
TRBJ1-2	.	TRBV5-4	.	CASSFFARGRTAYGYTF	TGTGCCAGCAGCTTTTTCGCTCGCGGGCGGACTGCCTATGGCTACACCTTC
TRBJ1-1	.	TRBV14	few	CASSQYNEAFF	TGTGCCAGCAGCCAGTATAATGAAGCTTTCTTT
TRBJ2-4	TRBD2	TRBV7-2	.	CASSLNGGVQNIQYF	TGTGCCAGCAGCTTAAACGGGGGGGTCCAAAACATTCAGTACTTC
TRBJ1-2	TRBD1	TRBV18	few	CASSPPDREGGYTF	TGTGCCAGCTCACCACCGGACAGGGAAGGGGGCTACACCTTC
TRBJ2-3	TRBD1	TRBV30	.	CAWKTGTGLTDTQYF	TGTGCCTGGAAAACCGGGACAGGGCTCACAGATACGCAGTATTTT
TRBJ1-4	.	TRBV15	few	CATSRDGGEKLFF	TGTGCCACCAGCAGAGATGGAGGGGAAAAACTGTTTTTT